This T cell receptor (beta chain) stems from a study of regulatory T cells in long-lasting Graves disease. Study-level information: Antithyroid drug exposure in newly diagnosed Graves' patients had lasted under 3 months.

The CDR3 runs to 13 residues. Germline-derived CDR1 and CDR2 are KGHSH and LQKENI. Trimming pared 4 bases from V and 3 bases from J, leaving 7 bases between. Both iRepertoire HTBI primers and Arm-PCR of CDR3 regions were used to build the TCR beta libraries. TCRdb redid the calling of the multiplex PCR reads with MiXCR, one entry per CDR3 protein. The table records about 460,000 distinct CDR3 sequences, 14% of them present only once. Time point here: newly diagnosed GD, antithyroid drugs for less than 3 months. From RNA extracted from PBMCs, the TCR library was made. Under American Thyroid Association guidelines, Graves' disease was diagnosed. This sample was also put to use in a study of T cells in Graves' hyperthyroidism and ophthalmopathy. This second study notes: Hyperthyroidism was newly diagnosed in patients aged 18 to 65 (duration under 2 months).

The V call is TRBV18, the J call TRBJ1-5; D is unresolved. The specimen was peripheral blood mononuclear cells (PBMCs), collected at new diagnosis, from a patient treated with antithyroid drugs. The TCR was taken from a woman between 45 and 60 years old with Graves disease. The CDR3 region is CASSLNDNQPQHF. The CDR3 region has the DNA TGTGCCAGCTCACTTAATGACAATCAGCCCCAGCATTTT.